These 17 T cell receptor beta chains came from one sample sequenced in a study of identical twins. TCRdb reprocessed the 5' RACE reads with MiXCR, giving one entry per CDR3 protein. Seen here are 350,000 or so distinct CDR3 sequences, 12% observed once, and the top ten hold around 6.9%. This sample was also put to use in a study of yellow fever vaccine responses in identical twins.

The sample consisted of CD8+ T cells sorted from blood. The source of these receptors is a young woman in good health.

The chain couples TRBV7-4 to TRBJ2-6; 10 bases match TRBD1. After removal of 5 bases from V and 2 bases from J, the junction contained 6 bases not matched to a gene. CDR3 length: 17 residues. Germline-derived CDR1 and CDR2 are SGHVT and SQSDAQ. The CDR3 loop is CASSARDRGTGANVLTF. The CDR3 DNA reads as TGTGCCAGCAGCGCCCGGGACAGGGGAACTGGGGCCAACGTCCTGACTTTC.

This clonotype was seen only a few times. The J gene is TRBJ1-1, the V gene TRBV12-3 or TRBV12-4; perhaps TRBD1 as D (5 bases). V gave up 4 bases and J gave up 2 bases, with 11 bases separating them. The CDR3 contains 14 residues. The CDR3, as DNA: TGTGCCAGCAGTTCAACGGGGGATAACACTGAAGCTTTCTTT. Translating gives CASSSTGDNTEAFF.

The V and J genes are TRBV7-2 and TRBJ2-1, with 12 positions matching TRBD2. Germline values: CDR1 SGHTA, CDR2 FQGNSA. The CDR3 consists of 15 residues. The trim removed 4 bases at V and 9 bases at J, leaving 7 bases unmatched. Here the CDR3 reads CASSSSGGAFSEQFF. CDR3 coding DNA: TGTGCCAGCAGCTCTAGCGGGGGGGCGTTTAGTGAGCAGTTCTTC.

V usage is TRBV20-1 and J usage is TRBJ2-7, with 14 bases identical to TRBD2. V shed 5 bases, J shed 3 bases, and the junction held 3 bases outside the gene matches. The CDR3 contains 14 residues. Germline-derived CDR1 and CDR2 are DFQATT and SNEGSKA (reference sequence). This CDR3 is CSAHGLAGGYEQYF. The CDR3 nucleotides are TGCAGTGCTCACGGACTAGCGGGAGGCTACGAGCAGTACTTC.

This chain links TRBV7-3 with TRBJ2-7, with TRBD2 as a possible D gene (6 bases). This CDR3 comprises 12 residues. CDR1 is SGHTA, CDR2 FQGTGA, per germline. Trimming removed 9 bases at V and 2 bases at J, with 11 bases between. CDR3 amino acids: CASRLVPYEQYF. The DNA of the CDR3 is TGTGCCAGTCGACTAGTCCCCTACGAGCAGTACTTC.

The CDR3 loop is CASSGQGEYEQYV. CDR3 sequence (DNA): TGTGCCAGCAGTGGACAGGGGGAATACGAGCAGTACGTC. This chain connects TRBV2 to TRBJ2-7, with 9 bases identical to TRBD1. CDR3 length equals 13 residues. Germline lookup yields CDR1 SNHLY and CDR2 FYNNEI. With 4 bases clipped from V and 4 bases from J, the junction kept 2 bases outside the gene matches.

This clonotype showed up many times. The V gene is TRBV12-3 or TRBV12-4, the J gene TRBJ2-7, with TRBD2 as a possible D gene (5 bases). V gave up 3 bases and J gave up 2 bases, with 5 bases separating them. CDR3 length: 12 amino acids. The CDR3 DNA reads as TGTGCCAGCAGTTTCGGGGCCTACGAGCAGTACTTC. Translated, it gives CASSFGAYEQYF.

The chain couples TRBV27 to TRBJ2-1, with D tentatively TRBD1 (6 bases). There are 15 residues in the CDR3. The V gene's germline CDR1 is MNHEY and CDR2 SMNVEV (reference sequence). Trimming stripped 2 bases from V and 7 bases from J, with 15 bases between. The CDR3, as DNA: TGTGCCAGCAGTTTAAGCCCCACAGGGATAAATGAGCAGTTCTTC. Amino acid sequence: CASSLSPTGINEQFF.

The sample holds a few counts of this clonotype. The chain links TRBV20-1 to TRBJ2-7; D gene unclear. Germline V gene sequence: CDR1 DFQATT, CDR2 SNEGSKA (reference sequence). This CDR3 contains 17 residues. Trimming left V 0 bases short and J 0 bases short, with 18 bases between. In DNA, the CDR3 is TGCAGTGCTAGAGATATCCATCAGGAGAACCCCTCCTACGAGCAGTACTTC. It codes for CSARDIHQENPSYEQYF.

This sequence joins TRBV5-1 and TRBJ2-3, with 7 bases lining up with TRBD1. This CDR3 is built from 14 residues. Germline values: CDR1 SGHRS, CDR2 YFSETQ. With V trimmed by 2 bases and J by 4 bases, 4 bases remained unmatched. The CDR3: CASSFEGAADTQYF. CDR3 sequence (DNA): TGCGCCAGCAGCTTCGAGGGGGCAGCAGATACGCAGTATTTT.

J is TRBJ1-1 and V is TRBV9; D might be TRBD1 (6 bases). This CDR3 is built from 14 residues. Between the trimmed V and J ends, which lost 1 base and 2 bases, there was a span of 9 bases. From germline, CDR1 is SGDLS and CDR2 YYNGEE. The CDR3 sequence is CASSVRQDNTEAFF. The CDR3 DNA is TGTGCCAGCAGCGTAAGACAGGATAACACTGAAGCTTTCTTT.

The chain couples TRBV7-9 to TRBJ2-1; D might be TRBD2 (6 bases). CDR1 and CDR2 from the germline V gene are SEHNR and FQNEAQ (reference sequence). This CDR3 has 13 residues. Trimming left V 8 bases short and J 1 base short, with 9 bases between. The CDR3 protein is CASGAGSYNEQFF. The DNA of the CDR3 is TGTGCCAGCGGGGCGGGATCCTACAATGAGCAGTTCTTC. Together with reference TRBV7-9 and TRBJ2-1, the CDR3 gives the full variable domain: DTGVSQNPRHKITKRGQNVTFRCDPISEHNRLYWYRQTLGQGPEFLTYFQNEAQLEKSRLLSDRFSAERPKGSFSTLEIQRTEQGDSAMYLCASGAGSYNEQFFGPGTRLTVL.

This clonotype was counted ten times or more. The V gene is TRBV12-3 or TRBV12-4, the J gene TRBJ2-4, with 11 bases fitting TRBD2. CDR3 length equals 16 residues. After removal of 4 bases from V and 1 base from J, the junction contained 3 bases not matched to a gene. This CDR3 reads CASSWGLADAKNIQYF. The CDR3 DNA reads TGTGCCAGCAGTTGGGGACTAGCGGATGCCAAAAACATTCAGTACTTC.

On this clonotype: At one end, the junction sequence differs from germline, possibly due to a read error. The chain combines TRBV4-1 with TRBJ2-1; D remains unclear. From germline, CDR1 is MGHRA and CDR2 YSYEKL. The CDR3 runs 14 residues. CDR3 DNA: TGCACCAGCAGCCAAGAGGTGATTTATGATGAGCAGTTCTTC. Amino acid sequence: CTSSQEVIYDEQFF.

CDR3 coding DNA: TGCAGTGCTAGAGATAGACTTACGAACACCGGGGAGCTGTTTTTT. This encodes CSARDRLTNTGELFF. This sequence joins TRBV20-1 and TRBJ2-2; D is ambiguous. The CDR3 sequence is 15 residues long. V was pared by 0 bases and J by 0 bases, with 8 bases between. Germline loops: CDR1 DFQATT, CDR2 SNEGSKA (reference sequence).

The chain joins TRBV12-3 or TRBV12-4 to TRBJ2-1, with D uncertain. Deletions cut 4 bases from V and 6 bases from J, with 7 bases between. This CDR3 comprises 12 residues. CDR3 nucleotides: TGTGCCAGCAGTTACACCAGCAATGAGCAGTTCTTC. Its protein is CASSYTSNEQFF.

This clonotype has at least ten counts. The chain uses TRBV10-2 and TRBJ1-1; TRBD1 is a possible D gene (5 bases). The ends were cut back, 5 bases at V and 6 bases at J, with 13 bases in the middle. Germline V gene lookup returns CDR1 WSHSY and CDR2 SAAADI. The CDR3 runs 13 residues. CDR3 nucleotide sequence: TGCGCCAGCAGTCACAAACAGGTGTCTGAAGCTTTCTTT. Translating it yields CASSHKQVSEAFF.